Shown below are 13 T cell receptor beta chains from a single sample sequenced in a study of blood T cell repertoires in COVID-19. Sequencing used immunoSEQ multiplex PCR; TCRdb keeps in-frame clones, though not all of them. Of under 300,000 clones in the sample, about 89% were seen once. The sample consisted of PBMCs or T cells enriched from blood (not recorded which). All receptors come from a human donor in a cohort exposed to, infected with or recovered from COVID-19 (not recorded which). The donor label of this sample is uncertain.

The V gene is TRBV7-3, the J gene TRBJ2-1; no reliable D call. Germline-derived CDR1 and CDR2 are SGHTA and FQGTGA. This CDR3 is 14 amino acids long. V shed 1 base and J shed 9 bases, with 13 bases lying between them. DNA of the CDR3: TGTGCCAGCAGCTTAAGACAAAATCCCAGTGAGCAGTTCTTC. Translation: CASSLRQNPSEQFF. Complete variable domain (other parts from reference TRBV7-3 and TRBJ2-1): GAGVSQTPSNKVTEKGKYVELRCDPISGHTALYWYRQSLGQGPEFLIYFQGTGAADDSGLPNDRFFAVRPEGSVSTLKIQRTERGDSAVYLCASSLRQNPSEQFFGPGTRLTVL.

The rearrangement joins TRBV30 to TRBJ2-1, with TRBD2 identical over 8 bases. This CDR3 is built from 15 residues. The junction had 6 bases not matched to a gene; V was cut back by 1 base and J by 4 bases. CDR1 is GTSNPN and CDR2 is SVGIG in the germline V gene (reference sequence). In nucleotides, the CDR3 is TGTGCCTGGAGTGGATGGCGGGGGGAATACAATGAGCAGTTCTTC. This sequence encodes CAWSGWRGEYNEQFF.

This chain uses TRBV6-1 with TRBJ2-7; 13 bases are a match to TRBD2. The V gene end was trimmed by 4 bases and the J gene end by 3 bases; junction bases not matched to a gene: 6. Germline lookup yields CDR1 MNHNS and CDR2 SASEGT. This CDR3 has 16 amino acids. CDR3 in amino acids: CASSARGTSGDYEQYF. In DNA form, the CDR3 reads TGTGCCAGCAGTGCAAGAGGGACTAGCGGGGACTACGAGCAGTACTTC.

The chain links TRBV21-1 to TRBJ1-2; the table's TRBD1 call for D was not verified on the DNA. TRBV21-1 is reported as a pseudogene. The CDR3 has 22 amino acids. CDR3 amino acids: CASSKEVKRGYGWDGASDGYTF. CDR3 sequence (DNA): TGTGCCAGCAGCAAAGAAGTCAAAAGGGGGTATGGATGGGATGGAGCCTCTGATGGCTACACCTTC.

This chain links TRBV2 with TRBJ1-5, with no clear D. In germline, CDR1 is SNHLY, CDR2 FYNNEI. The CDR3 runs 15 residues. Trimming removed 3 bases at V and 0 bases at J, with 9 bases between. DNA for the CDR3: TGTGCCAGCAGTGACTCGGTCAATAGCAATCAGCCCCAGCATTTT. Protein sequence: CASSDSVNSNQPQHF.

V gene TRBV12-3 or TRBV12-4 combines with J gene TRBJ2-5, with D hard to call. Between the trimmed V and J ends, which lost 6 bases and 4 bases, there was a span of 12 bases. CDR3 length: 13 amino acids. The CDR3 DNA follows: TGTGCCAGCAGAGATCCAGGATTAGAGACCCAGTACTTC. Protein sequence: CASRDPGLETQYF.

The chain uses TRBV5-1 and TRBJ2-5; TRBD2 might be the D (5 bases). CDR3 length: 14 amino acids. Germline CDR1 reads SGHRS; CDR2 reads YFSETQ. Trimming shortened V by 0 bases and J by 2 bases, and 8 bases separated the two germline ends. In DNA, the CDR3 is TGCGCCAGCAGCTTGGAACGGGATCAAGAGACCCAGTACTTC. Protein: CASSLERDQETQYF.

V usage is TRBV27 and J usage is TRBJ1-5; 9 bases align to TRBD1. The germline V gene has CDR1 MNHEY and CDR2 SMNVEV (reference sequence). V was pared by 6 bases and J by 7 bases, with 10 bases of the junction left unmatched. The CDR3 extends over 15 amino acids. The CDR3 reads CASSPGTGTDQPQHF. In nucleotides, the CDR3 is TGTGCCAGCAGCCCCGGGACAGGGACCGACCAGCCCCAGCATTTT.

The chain combines TRBV5-4 with TRBJ1-2; 7 bases fit TRBD1. Germline-derived CDR1 and CDR2 are SGHNT and YYREEE (reference sequence). CDR3 length equals 13 residues. Trimming took 0 bases from V and 8 from J; bases not matched to a gene: 4. The CDR3 DNA reads as TGTGCCAGCAGCTTGGAGGGGGCCGGCGGCTACACCTTC. Translating gives CASSLEGAGGYTF.

The gene calls are TRBV4-2 and TRBJ2-2; 11 nucleotides match TRBD2. Trimming at V came to 5 bases and at J to 5 bases, leaving 13 bases not matched to a gene. Germline V gives CDR1 LGHNA, CDR2 YNFKEQ. This CDR3 comprises 18 residues. CDR3 coding DNA: TGTGCCAGCAGCTCCCTCCCCTCTAGCGGGGGGATGACCGGGGAGCTGTTTTTT. Encoded protein: CASSSLPSSGGMTGELFF.

The J gene is TRBJ1-6, the V gene TRBV27; D perhaps matches TRBD1 (5 bases). Looked up from germline, CDR1 is MNHEY and CDR2 is SMNVEV (reference sequence). The CDR3 sequence is 12 residues long. The CDR3, as DNA: TGTGTTGCTCGGGGGGGGAGGTCACCCCTCCACTTT. Residues: CVARGGRSPLHF.

On this clone: The sample has other DNA sequences that encode this CDR3 too. This rearrangement joins TRBV6-5 to TRBJ2-7; the D is unclear. The CDR3 is 14 residues long. Germline values: CDR1 MNHEY, CDR2 SVGAGI. The V gene lost 0 bases and the J gene lost 0 bases, with 6 bases spanning the gap. CDR3 region: CASSYSAGSYEQYF. The DNA for the CDR3 is TGTGCCAGCAGTTACTCCGCAGGCTCCTACGAGCAGTACTTC.

The CDR3 spells CASWTGGNEKLFF. The CDR3 DNA reads TGTGCCAGTTGGACAGGTGGGAATGAAAAACTGTTTTTT. J is TRBJ1-4 and V is TRBV12-3 or TRBV12-4, with 7 nucleotides matching TRBD1. Trimming at V came to 9 bases and at J to 5 bases, leaving 6 bases not matched to a gene. The CDR3 contains 13 residues.